This T cell receptor beta chain was sequenced during a study of T cell repertoires and leukemia-associated antigens. Whole-study context: Each sample gave roughly 3 to 5.0 million effective reads. Study outcomes and limitations: The four groups had similar numbers of Vbeta, Jbeta genes and CDR3s.

Using its own MiXCR run on the 5' RACE reads, TCRdb lists one record per CDR3 protein. Of about 12,000 distinct CDR3 sequences detected, over 40% appear once; the ten largest clones hold roughly 33%. Trimming took 5 bases from V and 6 from J; bases not matched to a gene: 13. CDR3 length equals 17 residues. Before use, CD3+ T cells rested overnight in serum-free medium. On this clonotype itself: Antigen specificity is unknown.

Sequencing was performed on CD3+ T cells sorted from blood and cultured. The receptor was derived from a female donor in good health. The chain links TRBV12-3 or TRBV12-4 to TRBJ2-1; TRBD2 aligns across 10 bases. DNA for the CDR3: TGTGCCAGCAGTACCGAATATTTAGCGGGAGGAATCAATGAGCAGTTCTTC. This encodes CASSTEYLAGGINEQFF.